What follows are 4 T cell receptor beta chains derived from one specimen sequenced in a study of shared clonotypes between healthy human individuals. The data were produced by immunoSEQ multiplex PCR, yet TCRdb's version contains in-frame clones alone and is incomplete. The table has 1.5 million to 2.5 million clones, roughly 95% seen once. Selected positively for CCR7 and CD45RO-negative, naive CD8 cells excluded terminally differentiated effector memory CD45RA+ cells. Sequences were obtained from naive CD8+ T cells sorted from blood. These receptors all come from a young man in good health.

The chain recombines TRBV6-1 with TRBJ1-2, with 9 bases lining up with TRBD1. This CDR3 comprises 13 residues. V gave up 6 bases and J gave up 3 bases; unmatched junction bases: 2. Looked up from germline, CDR1 is MNHNS and CDR2 is SASEGT. The CDR3 protein is CASRTGGDYGYTF. In nucleotides, the CDR3 is TGTGCCAGCAGAACAGGGGGCGACTATGGCTACACCTTC.

The chain recombines TRBV12-1 with TRBJ1-1; the table's D call, TRBD1, was not checked against the DNA. TRBV12-1 is annotated as a pseudogene. The CDR3 length is 15 residues. The CDR3 region has the DNA TGTGCCAGCAGCTTTAGAGGACAGGCGAACACTGAAGCTTTCTTT. This translates into CASSFRGQANTEAFF.

The chain is built from TRBV7-6 and TRBJ2-7, with D unresolved. The CDR3 spans 15 residues. Germline CDR1 is SGHVS and CDR2 is FNYEAQ. The germline V and J ends were trimmed by 4 bases and 4 bases, with 17 bases remaining between them. The DNA for the CDR3 is TGTGCCAGCAGCTCAGGAGTGGTTGGAATGTACGAGCAGTACTTC. It specifies CASSSGVVGMYEQYF.

The J gene is TRBJ1-3, the V gene TRBV4-1; D possibly corresponds to TRBD1 (5 bases). The ends were cut back, 5 bases at V and 1 base at J, with 9 bases in the middle. The CDR3 runs to 14 residues. CDR1 and CDR2 (germline): MGHRA, YSYEKL. CDR3 loop: CASSTRGSGNTIYF. CDR3 DNA sequence: TGCGCCAGCAGCACGCGGGGGTCTGGAAACACCATATATTTT.